This TCR beta chain is from a study of identifying expanded T cells in peripheral blood. The V and J ends lost 3 bases and 8 bases, in that order; junction bases with no gene match: 4. The CDR3 totals 13 residues. Germline V gives CDR1 MNHNS, CDR2 SASEGT. A single count supports this clone. The target antigen is unknown. The study, taken as a whole, reports: Clone count variance between roughly 2-week samples rose with total template count. Roughly 1.2 clones differed between technical replicates, versus approximately 17 and 20 over time.

No infections or other immune events were documented during collection. Repertoires were generated with immunoSEQ multiplex PCR, while TCRdb's copy carries only in-frame clones and drops some. The table has about 130,000 clones, 65% to 90% seen once. The source of this sequence is a person aged 18 to 75 in good health. The rearrangement uses TRBV6-1 and TRBJ1-2; 9 bases align to TRBD1. Material: blood. CDR3 coding DNA: TGTGCCAGCAGTGAGGGACAGGGTCGAGGCTACACCTTC. It encodes CASSEGQGRGYTF.